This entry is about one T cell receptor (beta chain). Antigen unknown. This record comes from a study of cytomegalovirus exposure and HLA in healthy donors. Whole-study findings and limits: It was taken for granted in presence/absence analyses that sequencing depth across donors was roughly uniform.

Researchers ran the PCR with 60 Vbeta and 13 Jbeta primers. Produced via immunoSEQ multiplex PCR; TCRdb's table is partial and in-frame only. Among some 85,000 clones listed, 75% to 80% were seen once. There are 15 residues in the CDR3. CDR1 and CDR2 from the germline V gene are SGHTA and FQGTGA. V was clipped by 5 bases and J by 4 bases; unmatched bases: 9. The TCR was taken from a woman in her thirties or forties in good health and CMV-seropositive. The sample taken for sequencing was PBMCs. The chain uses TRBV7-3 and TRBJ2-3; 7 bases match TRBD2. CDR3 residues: CASSPSGINSDTQYF. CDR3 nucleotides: TGTGCCAGCAGCCCGAGCGGGATAAATTCAGATACGCAGTATTTT.